This is a list of T cell receptor beta chains from one sample in a study of blood T cell repertoires in COVID-19. Clones were sequenced by immunoSEQ multiplex PCR, and TCRdb holds only the in-frame ones, with some missing. This sample has roughly 350,000 clones, with 85% to 90% found just once. The sample taken for sequencing was peripheral blood. These receptors came from a woman in her forties or fifties with COVID-19, enrolled during active disease. Each CDR3 is given with its conserved first and last residue. A D gene is named only where the DNA matches it firmly. Clone size is stated in some rows and not others, as once, few, many or a class when expanded.

>.|TRBJ2-5|TRBV7-9|.
CASTEAVKETQYF
TGTGCCAGCACCGAGGCGGTTAAAGAGACCCAGTACTTC
>.|TRBJ2-3|TRBV5-4|.
CASSWGTYSTDTQYF
TGTGCCAGCAGTTGGGGGACTTATAGCACAGATACGCAGTATTTT
>.|TRBJ2-7|TRBV18|.
CASSRSFQAYEQYF
TGTGCCAGCTCACGTTCCTTTCAGGCCTACGAGCAGTACTTC
>.|TRBJ2-7|TRBV4-3|TRBD2
CASSQSLAAPTYEQYF
TGCGCCAGCAGCCAATCACTAGCGGCCCCTACCTACGAGCAGTACTTC
>few|TRBJ2-3|TRBV2|TRBD1
CASSQDRGADTQYF
TGTGCCAGCAGTCAGGACAGGGGGGCAGATACGCAGTATTTT
>.|TRBJ1-3|TRBV7-8|.
CASRGRGRSGNTIYF
TGTGCCAGCAGGGGCCGGGGAAGATCTGGAAACACCATATATTTT
>.|TRBJ2-3|TRBV25-1|.
CASRWATGSTDTQYF
TGTGCCAGTCGTTGGGCAACCGGAAGCACAGATACGCAGTATTTT
>.|TRBJ1-6|TRBV2|.
CASSEAVNSPLHF
TGTGCCAGCAGTGAGGCGGTTAATTCACCCCTCCACTTT
>.|TRBJ2-2|TRBV19|TRBD2
CASSGGSGKNTGELFF
TGTGCCAGTAGTGGGGGGAGCGGGAAGAACACCGGGGAGCTGTTTTTT
>.|TRBJ1-1|TRBV7-2|TRBD1
CASSSTGGAMNTEAFF
TGTGCCAGCAGCTCGACAGGGGGGGCTATGAACACTGAAGCTTTCTTT
>.|TRBJ2-5|TRBV10-3|.
CAISESKGGNQETQYF
TGTGCCATCAGTGAGTCGAAGGGCGGGAACCAAGAGACCCAGTACTTC
>.|TRBJ2-7|TRBV3-1/TRBV3-2|TRBD2
CASSQDLADSYEQYF
TGTGCCAGCAGCCAAGATCTAGCGGACTCCTACGAGCAGTACTTC
>.|TRBJ1-5|TRBV7-2|.
CASSFMQGGQPSNQPQHF
TGTGCCAGCAGCTTCATGCAGGGAGGACAACCTAGCAATCAGCCCCAGCATTTT
>.|TRBJ2-1|TRBV3-1/TRBV3-2|.
CASSRIENEQFF
TGTGCCAGCAGCCGAATAGAGAATGAGCAGTTCTTC
>.|TRBJ1-2|TRBV7-9|.
CASSLALRTSGYTF
TGTGCCAGCAGCTTAGCTCTTCGCACGAGTGGCTACACCTTC
>.|TRBJ1-4|TRBV4-3|TRBD1
CASSQGEGADEKLFF
TGCGCCAGCAGCCAAGGAGAGGGGGCTGATGAAAAACTGTTTTTT
>.|TRBJ2-3|TRBV19|TRBD2
CASSSKAGGGTDTQYF
TGTGCCAGTAGCTCGAAAGCGGGAGGGGGCACAGATACGCAGTATTTT
>.|TRBJ2-5|TRBV11-3|.
CASSRSRGSETQYF
TGTGCCAGCAGCCGATCACGGGGTTCGGAGACCCAGTACTTC
>.|TRBJ1-2|TRBV5-4|.
CASSFSGFDYGYTF
TGTGCCAGCAGCTTCTCGGGTTTTGACTATGGCTACACCTTC
>.|TRBJ1-1|TRBV2|.
CASTYREGNTEAFF
TGTGCCAGCACCTACAGGGAGGGGAACACTGAAGCTTTCTTT
>.|TRBJ1-6|TRBV7-9|.
CASSGGAPNSPLHF
TGTGCCAGCAGCGGTGGGGCACCCAATTCACCCCTCCACTTT
>once|TRBJ2-7|TRBV12-5|.
CASGLVLFRRPYEQYF
TGTGCTAGTGGTTTGGTACTGTTCAGGAGGCCGTACGAGCAGTACTTC
>.|TRBJ2-7|TRBV10-3|.
CAISEADLGGRLYF
TGTGCCATCAGTGAGGCCGACCTCGGGGGGCGCCTGTACTTC
>.|TRBJ2-7|TRBV18|.
CASSTRGYEQYF
TGTGCCAGCTCAACCCGGGGATACGAGCAGTACTTC
>.|TRBJ1-2|TRBV21-1|.
CASRPPQGYGYTF
TGTGCCAGCAGACCGCCTCAGGGCTATGGCTACACCTTC
>once|TRBJ2-7|TRBV27|TRBD2
CARMFPLAGSEQYF
TGTGCCAGGATGTTTCCACTAGCGGGAAGCGAGCAGTACTTC
>once|TRBJ1-2|TRBV7-2|.
CASSLATGGNYGYTF
TGTGCCAGCAGCTTAGCGACGGGGGGTAACTATGGCTACACCTTC
>.|TRBJ1-2|TRBV7-8|TRBD1
CASSAGTGNGYTF
TGTGCCAGCAGCGCCGGGACAGGGAATGGCTACACCTTC
>.|TRBJ2-1|TRBV5-1|TRBD2
CASSLGGGSSYNEQFF
TGCGCCAGCAGCTTGGGAGGCGGGAGCTCCTACAATGAGCAGTTCTTC
>.|TRBJ1-5|TRBV7-6|.
CASSSGQPQHF
TGTGCCAGCAGCTCAGGTCAGCCCCAGCATTTT
>few|TRBJ2-3|TRBV18|.
CASSPPQGAPPDTQYF
TGTGCCAGCTCACCACCACAGGGAGCCCCCCCAGATACGCAGTATTTT